This T cell receptor beta chain was retrieved from a study of quantifying T cell responses using KT2 cells. Study-wide context: Reverse transcription used primers in the TCR alpha and beta constant regions.

Between the trimmed V and J ends, which lost 2 bases and 8 bases, there was a span of 7 bases. The CDR3 contains 12 residues. Germline CDR1 reads SEHNR; CDR2 reads FQNEAQ (reference sequence). Each cDNA got a UMI-containing oligo ligated at its 3' end. First-round PCR used around 4 cycles and beta primers RC1.1 and RC1.2 covering TRBC1 and TRBC2. TCRdb reprocessed the UMI-ligation and nested PCR reads with MiXCR, giving one entry per CDR3 protein. The table records roughly 50,000 distinct CDR3 sequences, roughly an eighth of them present only once. KT2 cells were mixed with fixed PBMC numbers at varying ratios. This clonotype turned up a few times.

Material: PBMCs spiked with cells of the T cell clone KT2. The clonotype comes from a human donor. V usage is TRBV7-9 and J usage is TRBJ1-3, with a weak D call TRBD1 (5 bases). The CDR3 DNA reads as TGTGCCAGCAGCTTACTGGGGGACACCATATATTTT. This sequence encodes CASSLLGDTIYF.